The 30 T cell receptor beta chains below were found in one sample sequenced in a study of blood T cell repertoires in COVID-19. Data came from immunoSEQ multiplex PCR; TCRdb stores just in-frame clones and leaves some out. The sample lists 17,000 or so clones; roughly three quarters were seen once. The material sequenced was peripheral blood. The origin of the receptors is a man aged 55 to 70 with active or convalescent COVID-19.

This clone showed up just a few times. Written as DNA, the CDR3 is TGTGCCAGCAGCCAAGAAGGGGGCGGGGATGGCTACACCTTC. Translating it yields CASSQEGGGDGYTF. The rearrangement links TRBV3-1 (or the pseudogene TRBV3-2) to TRBJ1-2, with 7 bases fitting TRBD1. The CDR3 loop spans 14 amino acids. Germline CDR1 and CDR2: LGHDT and YNNKEL (reference sequence). V shed 0 bases and J 6 bases; nucleotides not matched to a gene: 4.

The chain uses TRBV4-1 and TRBJ2-1, with 13 bases matching TRBD2. V shed 0 bases, J shed 4 bases, and the junction held 3 bases outside the gene matches. CDR1 is MGHRA, CDR2 YSYEKL, per germline. The CDR3 consists of 17 residues. The CDR3 region has the DNA TGCGCCAGCAGCCAAGAACTAGCGGGAGGGGGGTACAATGAGCAGTTCTTC. This translates into CASSQELAGGGYNEQFF.

V gene TRBV9 combines with J gene TRBJ2-2, with unresolved D. The length of the CDR3 is 12 residues. In germline, CDR1 is SGDLS, CDR2 YYNGEE. The V end was cut by 4 bases, the J end by 4 bases, with 5 bases between. CDR3 DNA: TGTGCCAGCAGCCCCTTCACCGGGGAGCTGTTTTTT. Its protein product is CASSPFTGELFF. Filled out from reference TRBV9 and TRBJ2-2, the complete variable domain reads DSGVTQTPKHLITATGQRVTLRCSPRSGDLSVYWYQQSLDQGLQFLIQYYNGEERAKGNILERFSAQQFPDLHSELNLSSLELGDSALYFCASSPFTGELFFGEGSRLTVL.

This chain links TRBV27 with TRBJ2-7; D is perhaps TRBD2 (6 bases). Trimming removed 2 bases from V and 2 bases from J, with 16 bases in between. This CDR3 is 16 amino acids long. The germline CDR1 and CDR2 sequences are MNHEY and SMNVEV (reference sequence). CDR3: CASSLVAAGTPYEQYF. CDR3 nucleotides: TGTGCCAGCAGTTTAGTGGCTGCAGGGACTCCCTACGAGCAGTACTTC.

This clone showed up many times. This chain uses TRBV12-3 or TRBV12-4 with TRBJ1-1; D might be TRBD1 (6 bases). The CDR3 length is 11 residues. The ends were cut back, 5 bases at V and 10 bases at J, with 11 bases in the middle. Here the CDR3 DNA reads TGTGCCAGCAGTAGGGGGAGAGTAGCTTTCTTT. Protein sequence: CASSRGRVAFF.

This chain joins TRBV5-1 and TRBJ1-2; TRBD1 matches 7 bases. This CDR3 has 16 residues. V lost 5 bases, J lost 1 base, and 11 bases stayed unmatched. Looked up from germline, CDR1 is SGHRS and CDR2 is YFSETQ. In DNA form, the CDR3 reads TGCGCCAGCAGTTCAGGACAGGCTGCGGGTAACTATGGCTACACCTTC. Translation: CASSSGQAAGNYGYTF.

The gene calls are TRBV6-5 and TRBJ1-1, with a possible D match to TRBD1 (6 bases). CDR3 length equals 14 residues. The germline V gene encodes CDR1 MNHEY and CDR2 SVGAGI. Trimming pared 6 bases from V and 8 bases from J, leaving 19 bases between. This CDR3 reads CASRQDTTGPEAFF. The DNA of the CDR3 is TGTGCCAGCAGGCAAGACACTACAGGGCCAGAAGCTTTCTTT.

The chain has TRBV5-1 and TRBJ2-3, with a possible D match to TRBD2 (5 bases). Germline V gene data show CDR1 as SGHRS and CDR2 as YFSETQ. The V and J ends lost 1 base and 2 bases respectively, with 11 bases between them. The CDR3 spans 15 residues. As DNA, the CDR3 is TGCGCCAGCAGCTTGAATCCGGGGAACACAGATACGCAGTATTTT. This translates into CASSLNPGNTDTQYF.

This chain uses TRBV14 with TRBJ1-2; possible D gene TRBD1, 5 bases. Germline V lookup: CDR1 SGHDN, CDR2 FVKESK. V lost 4 bases, J lost 7 bases, and 13 bases lay in between. The CDR3 is 13 residues long. The CDR3 DNA is TGTGCCAGCAGCCCAGGGAGGGTCGCTGGCTACACCTTC. This sequence encodes CASSPGRVAGYTF.

The gene calls are TRBV7-3 and TRBJ2-5; 8 bases line up with TRBD2. The ends lost 5 bases at V and 1 base at J; junction bases unmatched: 0. This CDR3 contains 13 residues. Germline assignment: CDR1 SGHTA and CDR2 FQGTGA. The CDR3 bases are TGTGCCAGCAGCCGGGGGGGCCAAGAGACCCAGTACTTC. Translating gives CASSRGGQETQYF.

This clone occurred many times. The chain is built from TRBV4-1 and TRBJ1-2; no clear D gene. Germline V gives CDR1 MGHRA, CDR2 YSYEKL. There are 14 residues in the CDR3. The V end was cut by 1 base, the J end by 3 bases, with 9 bases between. The chain's CDR3 is CASSQVDNYYGYTF. CDR3 sequence (DNA): TGCGCCAGCAGCCAAGTAGACAACTACTATGGCTACACCTTC.

The chain employs TRBV28 and TRBJ2-1; TRBD1 matches at 10 bases. CDR3 length: 16 amino acids. From germline, CDR1 is MDHEN and CDR2 SYDVKM. V was clipped by 4 bases and J by 6 bases; unmatched bases: 9. The CDR3 nucleotides read TGTGCCAGCAGTTCCACCGGGACAGGGGCTGGCAATGAGCAGTTCTTC. Translating it yields CASSSTGTGAGNEQFF.

The V gene is TRBV6-4, the J gene TRBJ2-1, with 8 bases that match TRBD2. There are 13 residues in the CDR3. V was pared by 4 bases and J by 9 bases, with 5 bases of the junction left unmatched. CDR1 is MRHNA, CDR2 SNTAGT, per germline. The CDR3 spells CASSGREGGEQFF. The CDR3 bases are TGTGCCAGCAGTGGACGGGAGGGAGGTGAGCAGTTCTTC.

The chain employs TRBV5-1 and TRBJ2-3; TRBD1 matches at 10 bases. CDR1 is SGHRS and CDR2 is YFSETQ in the germline V gene. The CDR3 totals 15 residues. Trimming at V came to 7 bases and at J to 5 bases, leaving 10 bases not matched to a gene. As DNA, the CDR3 is TGCGCCAGCGGGCTCCGGGACAGGGGTGGAGATACGCAGTATTTT. Translated, it gives CASGLRDRGGDTQYF.

This sequence joins TRBV7-3 and TRBJ2-3; 15 nucleotides align to TRBD2. This CDR3 region has 17 residues. Germline V lookup: CDR1 SGHTA, CDR2 FQGTGA. The junction had 7 bases not matched to a gene; V was cut back by 4 bases and J by 5 bases. CDR3 loop: CASSSGLAGGLKDTQYF. CDR3 bases: TGTGCCAGCAGCTCTGGACTAGCGGGGGGGCTGAAAGATACGCAGTATTTT.

This clone has just one count. This chain joins TRBV28 and TRBJ1-5; D gene unclear. CDR3 length equals 14 residues. The germline gives CDR1 MDHEN, CDR2 SYDVKM. V lost 1 base to trimming and J lost 8 bases, with 12 bases between them. CDR3 DNA: TGTGCCAGCAGTTTATCCCCTACTCGGGAGCCCCAGCATTTT. Protein product: CASSLSPTREPQHF.

The chain employs TRBV18 and TRBJ1-6; 11 bases align to TRBD1. V lost 6 bases to trimming and J lost 9 bases; unmatched junction nucleotides: 7. CDR1 is KGHSH, CDR2 LQKENI, per germline. The CDR3 sequence is 15 residues long. CDR3 DNA: TGTGCCAGCTCGTATAGGGACAGGGGGGTTTCACCCCTCCACTTT. It codes for CASSYRDRGVSPLHF.

The chain recombines TRBV11-1 with TRBJ1-1; 11 bases match TRBD1. CDR3 length equals 15 residues. Trimming cost V 1 base and J 5 bases; bases outside gene matches: 3. CDR1 SGHAT and CDR2 FQDESV come from the germline V gene (reference sequence). The CDR3 DNA is TGTGCCAGCAGCTTAGAAGGGACAGGGGGGACTGAAGCTTTCTTT. The encoded protein is CASSLEGTGGTEAFF.

This clone was recorded only once. V and J are TRBV12-3 or TRBV12-4 and TRBJ1-1; the D gene is possibly TRBD1 (5 bases). Trimming cost V 4 bases and J 3 bases, with 9 bases left between them. The CDR3 has 13 residues. This chain's CDR3 is CASSSARDTEAFF. CDR3 in DNA: TGTGCCAGCAGTTCGGCCAGGGACACTGAAGCTTTCTTT.

The chain has TRBV5-4 and TRBJ2-5; 9 bases align to TRBD2. This CDR3 is built from 13 residues. The germline CDR1 and CDR2 sequences are SGHNT and YYREEE (reference sequence). V was clipped by 5 bases and J by 3 bases; unmatched bases: 2. In DNA, the CDR3 is TGTGCCAGCAGACTAGCGGGTAAAGAGACCCAGTACTTC. Encoded protein: CASRLAGKETQYF.

Only a few counts were recorded for this clone. CDR3 DNA sequence: TGTGCCAGCAGTGCTTTCACTGACAGGGGGCCTCGAGATGAAAAACTGTTTTTT. It encodes CASSAFTDRGPRDEKLFF. This sequence joins TRBV6-2 or TRBV6-3 and TRBJ1-4, with TRBD1 matching over 10 bases. Germline-derived CDR1 and CDR2 are MNHEY and SVGEGT. This CDR3 spans 18 amino acids. With V trimmed by 5 bases and J by 6 bases, 15 bases remained unmatched.

The chain links TRBV29-1 to TRBJ2-5, with 8 bases matching TRBD1. Germline loops: CDR1 SQVTM, CDR2 ANQGSEA. V dropped 2 bases and J dropped 4; count of bases not matched to a gene: 18. The CDR3 spans 18 residues. In nucleotides, the CDR3 is TGCAGCGTTGAATTGCGGGCAGGGGGCGTGACCATGGGAGAGACCCAGTACTTC. The encoded protein is CSVELRAGGVTMGETQYF.

The chain employs TRBV5-6 and TRBJ1-2; 12 nucleotides align to TRBD1. The CDR3 covers 15 residues. The J segment lost 5 bases and the V segment lost 4 bases, leaving 6 bases of the junction unmatched. The V gene's germline CDR1 is SGHDT and CDR2 YYEEEE. The DNA of the CDR3 is TGTGCCAGCAGCGGGCGGGACAGGGGGCTTTATGGCTACACCTTC. It encodes CASSGRDRGLYGYTF.

J is TRBJ2-3 and V is TRBV6-6, with TRBD1 as a possible D gene (5 bases). V was trimmed by 6 bases and J by 2 bases, leaving 15 bases between them. The CDR3 runs 15 residues. Germline V lookup: CDR1 MNHNY, CDR2 SVGAGI (reference sequence). The CDR3 reads CASSYDRYPTDTQYF. In nucleotides, the CDR3 is TGTGCCAGCAGCTACGACAGATATCCCACAGATACGCAGTATTTT.

Notes on this clone: Other DNA sequences within the sample encode an identical CDR3. The CDR3 DNA follows: TGTGCCTGGAGGGGGGGGCGAACCGGGGAGCTGTTTTTT. It translates to CAWRGGRTGELFF. The genes are TRBV30 and TRBJ2-2, with D maybe TRBD2 (7 bases). V lost 3 bases and J lost 5, with 10 bases in between. CDR1 and CDR2 (germline): GTSNPN, SVGIG (reference sequence). There are 13 residues in the CDR3.

This chain joins TRBV10-3 and TRBJ2-7; D not resolved. The CDR3 has 11 amino acids. CDR1 ENHRY and CDR2 SYGVKD come from the germline V gene. V was clipped by 6 bases and J by 3 bases, with 6 bases between them. CDR3 nucleotide sequence: TGTGCCATCAGAGACAACTACGAGCAGTACTTC. Translation gives CAIRDNYEQYF.

CDR3 sequence: CASSYAGVGGGELFF. The CDR3 DNA reads TGTGCCAGCAGTTACGCGGGAGTGGGGGGCGGGGAGCTGTTTTTT. This chain links TRBV6-5 with TRBJ2-2; 7 positions match TRBD2. The CDR3 loop spans 15 amino acids. The V gene end was trimmed by 2 bases and the J gene end by 7 bases; junction bases not matched to a gene: 7. CDR1 and CDR2 (germline): MNHEY, SVGAGI.

The V gene is TRBV24-1, the J gene TRBJ2-1; TRBD1 is a possible D gene (6 bases). V lost 5 bases, J lost 10 bases, and 14 bases lay in between. Germline lookup yields CDR1 KGHDR and CDR2 SFDVKD. There are 13 residues in the CDR3. CDR3 protein: CATSGLSTGEQFF. The CDR3 DNA reads as TGTGCCACCAGTGGACTGAGCACAGGGGAGCAGTTCTTC.

V and J are TRBV5-1 and TRBJ2-7; D is perhaps TRBD1 (5 bases). Germline V CDR1 and CDR2: SGHRS, YFSETQ. The CDR3 runs 12 residues. V lost 0 bases, J lost 4 bases, and 5 bases lay in between. CDR3 region: CASSLDRYEQYF. The CDR3 DNA is TGCGCCAGCAGCTTGGACAGGTACGAGCAGTACTTC.

The genes are TRBV10-2 and TRBJ1-1; D ambiguous. From germline, CDR1 is WSHSY and CDR2 SAAADI. Deletions cut 0 bases from V and 4 bases from J, with 9 bases between. The CDR3 runs 14 residues. The CDR3 nucleotides are TGCGCCAGCAGTGAGTCGGGCCGGGGCACTGAAGCTTTCTTT. As protein: CASSESGRGTEAFF.